The T cell receptor beta chain described here comes from a study of CD8 T cell repertoires and HIV-1 epitope variants. Whole-study context: Enriched T cells were co-cultured with equal numbers of autologous T cell-negative antigen-presenting cells.

TCR beta CDR3 was sequenced at survey depth on immunoSEQ. The method was immunoSEQ multiplex PCR; TCRdb's version includes in-frame clones alone and lacks a portion of them. The table records some 87,000 clones, more than 65% of them present only once. CDR1 is SGHVS and CDR2 is FNYEAQ in the germline V gene. The CDR3 length is 12 residues. Trimming shortened V by 4 bases and J by 6 bases, and 8 bases separated the two germline ends. The chain is built from TRBV7-6 and TRBJ2-3; tentatively, D is TRBD1 or TRBD2 (5 bases each). Sequenced sample: uncultured baseline CD8+ T cells from peripheral blood mononuclear cells (PBMCs). This receptor was identified in a male donor with HIV. The CDR3 region has the DNA TGTGCCAGCAGCTCAGAGGGGGATACGCAGTATTTT. Encoded protein: CASSSEGDTQYF.